This note documents a single T cell receptor (beta chain) sequence. Its specificity is not known. This specimen belongs to a study of monozygotic twins with inflammatory bowel disease. Study-level points and caveats: Lower sharing of clonotypes with other individuals was seen in IBD patients than in healthy twins. This was most marked in patients showing signs of disease activity. Those with IBD had lower TCRbeta diversity (inverse Simpson) than their healthy co-twins did.

Addition of UMIs with a 6-nucleotide sample barcode was achieved by template switching. Reprocessing the 5' RACE reads, TCRdb reports a single entry for every CDR3 protein and omits DNA. The sample totals 350,000 to 500,000 distinct CDR3 sequences. The CDR3 spans 12 residues. Germline CDR1 SGHTA, CDR2 FQGNSA. Whole blood, unsorted for T cells, was the source of total RNA. The chain recombines TRBV7-2 with TRBJ2-3; absent DNA, TCRdb's TRBD1 call cannot be checked. Sample: blood. The TCR was taken from a human donor with ulcerative colitis or Crohn's disease, or a healthy co-twin of an affected twin (not recorded which). The CDR3 sequence is CASLGGSPAAYF.